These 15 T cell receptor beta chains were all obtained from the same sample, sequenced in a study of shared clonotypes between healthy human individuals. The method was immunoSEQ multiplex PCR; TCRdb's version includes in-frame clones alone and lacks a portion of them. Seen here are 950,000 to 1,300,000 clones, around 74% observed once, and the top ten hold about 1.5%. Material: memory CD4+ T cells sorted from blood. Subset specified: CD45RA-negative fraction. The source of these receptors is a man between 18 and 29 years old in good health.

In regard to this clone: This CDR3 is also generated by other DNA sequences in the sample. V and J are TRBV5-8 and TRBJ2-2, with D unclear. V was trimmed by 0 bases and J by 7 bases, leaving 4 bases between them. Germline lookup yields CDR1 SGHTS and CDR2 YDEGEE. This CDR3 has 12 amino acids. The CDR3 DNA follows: TGTGCCAGCAGCTTGGACGGCGGGGAGCTGTTTTTT. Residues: CASSLDGGELFF.

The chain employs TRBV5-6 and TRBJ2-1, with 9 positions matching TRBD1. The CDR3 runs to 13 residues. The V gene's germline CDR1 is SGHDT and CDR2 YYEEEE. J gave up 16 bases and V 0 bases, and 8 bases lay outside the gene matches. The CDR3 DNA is TGTGCCAGCAGCTTGGTTAGGGGACAGGGTCTTTTCTTC. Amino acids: CASSLVRGQGLFF. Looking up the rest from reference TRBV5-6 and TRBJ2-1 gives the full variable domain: DAGVTQSPTHLIKTRGQQVTLRCSPKSGHDTVSWYQQALGQGPQFIFQYYEEEERQRGNFPDRFSGHQFPNYSSELNVNALLLGDSALYLCASSLVRGQGLFFGPGTRLTVL.

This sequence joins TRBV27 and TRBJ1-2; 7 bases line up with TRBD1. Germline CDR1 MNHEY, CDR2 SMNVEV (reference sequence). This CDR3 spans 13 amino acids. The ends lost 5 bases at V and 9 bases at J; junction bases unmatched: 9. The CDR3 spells CASSASGGLSYTF. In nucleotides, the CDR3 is TGTGCCAGCAGTGCATCAGGGGGATTAAGCTACACCTTC.

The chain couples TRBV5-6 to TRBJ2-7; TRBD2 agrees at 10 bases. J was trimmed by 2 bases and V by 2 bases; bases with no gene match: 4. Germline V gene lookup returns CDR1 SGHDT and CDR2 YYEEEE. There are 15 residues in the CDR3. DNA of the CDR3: TGTGCCAGCAGCTTTCCCGGGACTAGCGCCTACGAGCAGTACTTC. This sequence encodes CASSFPGTSAYEQYF.

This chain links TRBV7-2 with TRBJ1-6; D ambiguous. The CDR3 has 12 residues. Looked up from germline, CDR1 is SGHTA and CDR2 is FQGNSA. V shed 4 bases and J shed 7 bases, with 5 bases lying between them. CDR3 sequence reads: CASSSENSPLHF. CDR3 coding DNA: TGTGCCAGCAGCTCCGAGAATTCACCCCTCCACTTT.

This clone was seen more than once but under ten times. CDR3 loop: CASSLGDRRAVQYF. The CDR3, as DNA: TGTGCCAGCAGCTTGGGGGACAGAAGAGCGGTGCAGTACTTC. The J gene is TRBJ2-7, the V gene TRBV13, with 7 nucleotides matching TRBD1. There are 14 residues in the CDR3. Germline lookup yields CDR1 PRHDT and CDR2 FYEKMQ (reference sequence). V trimming: 3 bases; J trimming: 9 bases; junction bases outside the gene matches: 11. The full variable domain, its missing parts supplied by reference TRBV13 and TRBJ2-7, is AAGVIQSPRHLIKEKRETATLKCYPIPRHDTVYWYQQGPGQDPQFLISFYEKMQSDKGSIPDRFSAQQFSDYHSELNMSSLELGDSALYFCASSLGDRRAVQYFGPGTRLTVT.

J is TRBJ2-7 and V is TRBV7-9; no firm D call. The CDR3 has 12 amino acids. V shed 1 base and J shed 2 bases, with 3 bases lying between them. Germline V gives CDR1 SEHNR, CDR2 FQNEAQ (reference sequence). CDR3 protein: CASSLDAYEQYF. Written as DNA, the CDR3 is TGTGCCAGCAGCTTAGACGCCTACGAGCAGTACTTC.

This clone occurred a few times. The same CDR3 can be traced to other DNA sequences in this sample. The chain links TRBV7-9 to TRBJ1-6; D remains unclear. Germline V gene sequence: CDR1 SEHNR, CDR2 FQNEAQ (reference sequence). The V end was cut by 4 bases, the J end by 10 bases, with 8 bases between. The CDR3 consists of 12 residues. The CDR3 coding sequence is TGTGCCAGCAGCTCTGGGTCCTCACCCCTCCACTTT. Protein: CASSSGSSPLHF.

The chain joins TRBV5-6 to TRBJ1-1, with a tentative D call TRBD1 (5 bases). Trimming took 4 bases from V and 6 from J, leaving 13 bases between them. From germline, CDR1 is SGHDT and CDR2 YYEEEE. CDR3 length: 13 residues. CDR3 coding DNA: TGTGCCAGCAGCCTGGGACCGGACGCTGAAGCTTTCTTT. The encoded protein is CASSLGPDAEAFF.

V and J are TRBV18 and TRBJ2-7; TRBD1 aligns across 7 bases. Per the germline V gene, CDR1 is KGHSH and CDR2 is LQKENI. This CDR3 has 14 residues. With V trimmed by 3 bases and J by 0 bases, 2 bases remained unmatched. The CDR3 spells CASSPRDSSYEQYF. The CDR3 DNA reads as TGTGCCAGCTCACCTCGGGACAGCTCCTACGAGCAGTACTTC.

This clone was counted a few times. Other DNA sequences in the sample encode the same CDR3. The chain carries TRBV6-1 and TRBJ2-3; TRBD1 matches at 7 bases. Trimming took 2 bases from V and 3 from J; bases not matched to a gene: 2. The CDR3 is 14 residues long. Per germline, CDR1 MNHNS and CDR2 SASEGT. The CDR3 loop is CASSEQTGTDTQYF. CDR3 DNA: TGTGCCAGCAGTGAACAGACAGGGACAGATACGCAGTATTTT.

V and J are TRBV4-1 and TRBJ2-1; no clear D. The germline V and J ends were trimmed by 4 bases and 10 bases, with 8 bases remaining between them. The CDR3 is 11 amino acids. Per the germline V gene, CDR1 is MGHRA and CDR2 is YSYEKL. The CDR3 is CASSRAAEQFF. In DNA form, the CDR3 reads TGCGCCAGCAGCCGCGCCGCGGAGCAGTTCTTC.

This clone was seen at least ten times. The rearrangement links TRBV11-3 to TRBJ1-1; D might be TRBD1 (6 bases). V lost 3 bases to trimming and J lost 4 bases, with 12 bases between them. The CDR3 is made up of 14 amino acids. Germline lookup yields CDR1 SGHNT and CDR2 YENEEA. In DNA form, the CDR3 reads TGTGCCAGCAGCTTGGACAGCGTGCGCACTGAAGCTTTCTTT. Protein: CASSLDSVRTEAFF.

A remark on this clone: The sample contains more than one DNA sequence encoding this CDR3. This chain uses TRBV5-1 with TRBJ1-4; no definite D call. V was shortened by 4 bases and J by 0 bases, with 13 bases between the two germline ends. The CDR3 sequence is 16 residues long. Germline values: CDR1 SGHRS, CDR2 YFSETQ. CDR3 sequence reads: CASSPLGGTTNEKLFF. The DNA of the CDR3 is TGCGCCAGCAGCCCCTTGGGCGGGACAACTAATGAAAAACTGTTTTTT.

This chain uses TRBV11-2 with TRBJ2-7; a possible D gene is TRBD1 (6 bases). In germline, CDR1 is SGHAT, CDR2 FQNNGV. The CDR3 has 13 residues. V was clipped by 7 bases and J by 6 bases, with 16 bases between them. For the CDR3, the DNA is TGTGCCAGCAAGGGTACAGGGTCGGGCGAGCAGTACTTC. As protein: CASKGTGSGEQYF.